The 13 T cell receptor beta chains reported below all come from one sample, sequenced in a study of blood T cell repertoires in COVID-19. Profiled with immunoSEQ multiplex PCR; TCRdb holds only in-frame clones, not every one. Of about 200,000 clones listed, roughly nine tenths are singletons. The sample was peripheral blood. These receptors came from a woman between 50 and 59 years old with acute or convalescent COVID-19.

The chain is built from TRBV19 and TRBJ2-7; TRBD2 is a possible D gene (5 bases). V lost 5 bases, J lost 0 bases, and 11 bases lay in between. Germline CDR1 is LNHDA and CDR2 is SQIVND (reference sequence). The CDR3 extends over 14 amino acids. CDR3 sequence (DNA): TGTGCCAGTAGTTATTTAGGGAGCTCCTACGAGCAGTACTTC. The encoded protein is CASSYLGSSYEQYF.

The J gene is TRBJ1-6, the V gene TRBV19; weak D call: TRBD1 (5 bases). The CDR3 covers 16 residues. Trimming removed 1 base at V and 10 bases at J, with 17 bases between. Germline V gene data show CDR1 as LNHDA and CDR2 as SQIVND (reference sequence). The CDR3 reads CASSIARTQSGSPLHF. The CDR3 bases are TGTGCCAGTAGTATAGCCCGGACACAGTCAGGATCACCCCTCCACTTT.

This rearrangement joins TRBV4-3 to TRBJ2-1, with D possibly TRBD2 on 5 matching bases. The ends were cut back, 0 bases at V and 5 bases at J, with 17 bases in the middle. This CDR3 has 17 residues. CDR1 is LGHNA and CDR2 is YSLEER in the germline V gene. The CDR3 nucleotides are TGCGCCAGCAGCCAAGACTGGAGTACTAGTGGCCACAATGAGCAGTTCTTC. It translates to CASSQDWSTSGHNEQFF.

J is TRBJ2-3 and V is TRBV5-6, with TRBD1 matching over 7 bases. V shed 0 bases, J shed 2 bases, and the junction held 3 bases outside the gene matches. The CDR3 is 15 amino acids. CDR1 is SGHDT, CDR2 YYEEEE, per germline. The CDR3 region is CASSLGGGYTDTQYF. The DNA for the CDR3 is TGTGCCAGCAGCTTGGGAGGGGGCTACACAGATACGCAGTATTTT.

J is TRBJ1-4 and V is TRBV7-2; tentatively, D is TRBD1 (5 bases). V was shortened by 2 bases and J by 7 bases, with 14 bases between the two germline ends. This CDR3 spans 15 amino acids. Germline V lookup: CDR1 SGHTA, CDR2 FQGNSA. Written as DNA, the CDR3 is TGTGCCAGCAGCTTAATCGGGACCGGGAGTGAAAAACTGTTTTTT. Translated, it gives CASSLIGTGSEKLFF.

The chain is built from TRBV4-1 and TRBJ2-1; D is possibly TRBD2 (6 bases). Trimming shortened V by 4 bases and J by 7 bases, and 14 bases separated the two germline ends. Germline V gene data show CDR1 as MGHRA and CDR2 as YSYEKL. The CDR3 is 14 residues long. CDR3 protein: CASSREPGENEQFF. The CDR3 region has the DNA TGCGCCAGCAGCCGGGAGCCGGGGGAGAATGAGCAGTTCTTC.

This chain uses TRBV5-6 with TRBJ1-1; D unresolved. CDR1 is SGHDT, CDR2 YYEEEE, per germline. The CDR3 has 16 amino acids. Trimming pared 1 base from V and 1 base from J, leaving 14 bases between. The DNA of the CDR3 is TGTGCCAGCAGCTTGAGTGGCCGAGGCTGGAACACTGAAGCTTTCTTT. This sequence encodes CASSLSGRGWNTEAFF.

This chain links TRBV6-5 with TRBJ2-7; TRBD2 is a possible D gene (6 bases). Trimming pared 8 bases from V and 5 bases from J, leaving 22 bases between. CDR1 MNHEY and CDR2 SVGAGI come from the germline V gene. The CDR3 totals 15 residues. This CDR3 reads CASARRGPSRHEQYF. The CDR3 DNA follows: TGTGCCAGCGCCCGGAGGGGTCCTTCGCGTCACGAGCAGTACTTC.

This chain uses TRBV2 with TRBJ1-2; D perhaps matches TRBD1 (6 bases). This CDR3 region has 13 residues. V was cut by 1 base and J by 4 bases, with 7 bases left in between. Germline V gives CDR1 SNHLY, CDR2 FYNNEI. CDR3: CASSEGTVYGYTF. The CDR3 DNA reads TGTGCCAGCAGTGAAGGGACAGTCTATGGCTACACCTTC.

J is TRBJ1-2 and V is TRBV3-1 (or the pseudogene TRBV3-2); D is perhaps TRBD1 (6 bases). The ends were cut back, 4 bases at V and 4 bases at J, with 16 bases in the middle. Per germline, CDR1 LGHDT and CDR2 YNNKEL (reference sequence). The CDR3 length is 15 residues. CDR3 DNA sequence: TGTGCCAGCAGCCCGACCTCAGGGGCGAGCTATGGCTACACCTTC. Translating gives CASSPTSGASYGYTF.

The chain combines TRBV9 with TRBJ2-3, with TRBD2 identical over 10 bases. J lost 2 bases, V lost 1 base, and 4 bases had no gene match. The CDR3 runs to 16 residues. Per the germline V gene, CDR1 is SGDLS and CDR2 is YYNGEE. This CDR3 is CASSVFSGGATDTQYF. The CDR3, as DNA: TGTGCCAGCAGCGTATTCAGCGGGGGGGCCACAGATACGCAGTATTTT.

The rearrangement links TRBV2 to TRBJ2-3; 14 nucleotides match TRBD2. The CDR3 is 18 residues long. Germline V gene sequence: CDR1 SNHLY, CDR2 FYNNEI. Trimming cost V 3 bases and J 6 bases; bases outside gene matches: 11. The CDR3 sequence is CASSEEGTSGSLLDTQYF. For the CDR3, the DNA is TGTGCCAGCAGTGAGGAGGGGACTAGCGGGAGCCTCCTCGATACGCAGTATTTT.

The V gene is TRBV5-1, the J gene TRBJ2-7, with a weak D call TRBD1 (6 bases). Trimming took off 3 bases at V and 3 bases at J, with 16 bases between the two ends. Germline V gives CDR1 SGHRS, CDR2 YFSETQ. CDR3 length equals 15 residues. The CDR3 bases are TGCGCCAGCAGCTCCACCGGGACATCTTTCTACGAGCAGTACTTC. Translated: CASSSTGTSFYEQYF.